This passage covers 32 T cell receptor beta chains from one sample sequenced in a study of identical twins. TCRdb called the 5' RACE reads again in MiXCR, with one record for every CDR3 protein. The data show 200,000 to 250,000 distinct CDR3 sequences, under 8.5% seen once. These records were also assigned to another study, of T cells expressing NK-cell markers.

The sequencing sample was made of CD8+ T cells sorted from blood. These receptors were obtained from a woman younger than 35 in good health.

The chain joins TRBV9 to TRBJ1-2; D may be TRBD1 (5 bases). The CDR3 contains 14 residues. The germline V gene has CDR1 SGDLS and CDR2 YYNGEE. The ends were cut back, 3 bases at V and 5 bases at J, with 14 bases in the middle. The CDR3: CASSAEGSGYGYTF. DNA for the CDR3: TGTGCCAGCAGCGCCGAGGGGTCTGGTTATGGCTACACCTTC. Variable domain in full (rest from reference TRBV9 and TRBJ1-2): DSGVTQTPKHLITATGQRVTLRCSPRSGDLSVYWYQQSLDQGLQFLIQYYNGEERAKGNILERFSAQQFPDLHSELNLSSLELGDSALYFCASSAEGSGYGYTFGSGTRLTVV.

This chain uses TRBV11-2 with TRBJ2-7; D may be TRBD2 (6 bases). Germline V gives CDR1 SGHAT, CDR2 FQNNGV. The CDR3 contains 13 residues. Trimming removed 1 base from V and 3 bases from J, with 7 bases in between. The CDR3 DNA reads TGTGCCAGCAGCTTAGGGGACTTCTACGAGCAGTACTTC. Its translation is CASSLGDFYEQYF. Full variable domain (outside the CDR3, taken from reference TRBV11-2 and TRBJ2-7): EAGVAQSPRYKIIEKRQSVAFWCNPISGHATLYWYQQILGQGPKLLIQFQNNGVVDDSQLPKDRFSAERLKGVDSTLKIQPAKLEDSAVYLCASSLGDFYEQYFGPGTRLTVT.

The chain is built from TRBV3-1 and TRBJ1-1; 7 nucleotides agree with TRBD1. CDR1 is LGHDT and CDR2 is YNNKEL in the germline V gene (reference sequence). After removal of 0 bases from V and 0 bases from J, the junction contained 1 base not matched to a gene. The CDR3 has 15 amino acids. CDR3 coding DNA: TGTGCCAGCAGCCAAGAAGGGACAGTGAACACTGAAGCTTTCTTT. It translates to CASSQEGTVNTEAFF. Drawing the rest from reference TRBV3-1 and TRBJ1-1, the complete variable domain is DTAVSQTPKYLVTQMGNDKSIKCEQNLGHDTMYWYKQDSKKFLKIMFSYNNKELIINETVPNRFSPKSPDKAHLNLHINSLELGDSAVYFCASSQEGTVNTEAFFGQGTRLTVV.

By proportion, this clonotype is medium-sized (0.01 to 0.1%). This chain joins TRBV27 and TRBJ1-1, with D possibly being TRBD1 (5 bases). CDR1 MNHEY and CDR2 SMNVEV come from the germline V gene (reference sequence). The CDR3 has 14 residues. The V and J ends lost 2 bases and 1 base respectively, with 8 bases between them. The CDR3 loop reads CASSLTGPNTEAFF. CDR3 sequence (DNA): TGTGCCAGCAGTTTAACAGGACCGAACACTGAAGCTTTCTTT.

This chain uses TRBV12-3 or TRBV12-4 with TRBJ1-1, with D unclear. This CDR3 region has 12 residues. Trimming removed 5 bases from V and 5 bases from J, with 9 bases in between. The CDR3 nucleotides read TGTGCCAGCAGTCCGACATCGACTGAAGCTTTCTTT. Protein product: CASSPTSTEAFF.

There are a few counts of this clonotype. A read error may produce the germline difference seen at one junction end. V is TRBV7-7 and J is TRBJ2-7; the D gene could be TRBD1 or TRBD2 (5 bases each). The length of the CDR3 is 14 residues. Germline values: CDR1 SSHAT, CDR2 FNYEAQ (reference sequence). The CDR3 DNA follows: TGTGCTAGCAGCCCACGGGACGGACACCACGAGCAGTACTTC. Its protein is CASSPRDGHHEQYF.

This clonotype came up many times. The CDR3 bases are TGCAGTGCTAGAGATTATCCGGGACAGGGCTCCTATAATTCACCCCTCCACTTT. It encodes CSARDYPGQGSYNSPLHF. V and J are TRBV20-1 and TRBJ1-6; 9 nucleotides align to TRBD1. Unmatched junction bases numbered 6, after V lost 0 bases and J lost 0 bases. Germline CDR1 DFQATT, CDR2 SNEGSKA (reference sequence). The CDR3 is made up of 18 amino acids.

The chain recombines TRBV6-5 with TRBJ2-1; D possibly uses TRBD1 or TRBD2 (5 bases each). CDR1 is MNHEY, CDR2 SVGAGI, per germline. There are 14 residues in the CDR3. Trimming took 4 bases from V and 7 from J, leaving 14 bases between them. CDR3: CASSWGPEGNEQFF. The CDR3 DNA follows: TGTGCCAGCAGTTGGGGACCCGAGGGGAATGAGCAGTTCTTC.

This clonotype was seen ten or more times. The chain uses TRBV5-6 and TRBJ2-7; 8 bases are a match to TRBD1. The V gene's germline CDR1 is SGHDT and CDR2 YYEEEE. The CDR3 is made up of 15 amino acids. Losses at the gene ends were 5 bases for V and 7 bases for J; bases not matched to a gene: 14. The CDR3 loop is CASSFRDRSYSEQYF. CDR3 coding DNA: TGTGCCAGCAGTTTTCGGGACAGGTCATATAGTGAGCAGTACTTC.

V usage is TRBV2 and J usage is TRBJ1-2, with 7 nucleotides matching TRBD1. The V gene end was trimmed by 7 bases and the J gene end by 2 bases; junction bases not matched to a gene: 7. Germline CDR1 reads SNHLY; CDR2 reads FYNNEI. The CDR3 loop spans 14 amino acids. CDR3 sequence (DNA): TGTGCCAGCAATTGGGCAGGGGGGAACTATGGCTACACCTTC. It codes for CASNWAGGNYGYTF.

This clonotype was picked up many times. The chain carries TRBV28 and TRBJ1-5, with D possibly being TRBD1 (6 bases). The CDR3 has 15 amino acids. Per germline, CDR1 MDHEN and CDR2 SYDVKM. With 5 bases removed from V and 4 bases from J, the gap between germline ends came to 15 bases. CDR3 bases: TGTGCCAGCAGTCAACCGGACAGTCTAAATCAGCCCCAGCATTTT. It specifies CASSQPDSLNQPQHF. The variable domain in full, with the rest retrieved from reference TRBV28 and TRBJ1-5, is DVKVTQSSRYLVKRTGEKVFLECVQDMDHENMFWYRQDPGLGLRLIYFSYDVKMKEKGDIPEGYSVSREKKERFSLILESASTNQTSMYLCASSQPDSLNQPQHFGDGTRLSIL.

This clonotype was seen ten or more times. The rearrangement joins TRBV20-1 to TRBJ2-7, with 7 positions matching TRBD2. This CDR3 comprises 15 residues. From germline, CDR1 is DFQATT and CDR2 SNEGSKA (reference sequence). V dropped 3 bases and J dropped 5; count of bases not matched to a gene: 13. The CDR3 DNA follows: TGCAGTGCTAGGGGGACTACTAGCGCCCCGGACGAGCAGTACTTC. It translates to CSARGTTSAPDEQYF.

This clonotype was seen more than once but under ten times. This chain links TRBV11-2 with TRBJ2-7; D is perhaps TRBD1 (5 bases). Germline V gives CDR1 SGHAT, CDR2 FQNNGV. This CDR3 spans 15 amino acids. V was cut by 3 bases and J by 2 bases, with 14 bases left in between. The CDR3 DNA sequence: TGTGCCAGCAGCTTGGGGCTCGGCCTCGCCTACGAGCAGTACTTC. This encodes CASSLGLGLAYEQYF.

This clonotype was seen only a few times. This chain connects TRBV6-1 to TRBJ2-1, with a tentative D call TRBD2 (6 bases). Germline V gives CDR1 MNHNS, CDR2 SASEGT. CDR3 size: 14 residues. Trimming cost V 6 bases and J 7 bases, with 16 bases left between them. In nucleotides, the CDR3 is TGTGCCAGCAGCTCCGGGACTCAGAATAATGAGCAGTTCTTC. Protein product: CASSSGTQNNEQFF.

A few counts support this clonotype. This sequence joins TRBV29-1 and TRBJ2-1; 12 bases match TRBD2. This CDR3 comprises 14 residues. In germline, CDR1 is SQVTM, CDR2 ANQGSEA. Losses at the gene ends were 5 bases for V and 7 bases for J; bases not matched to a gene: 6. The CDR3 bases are TGCAGCGTTTACGGACTAGCGGGGAGAAATGAGCAGTTCTTC. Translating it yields CSVYGLAGRNEQFF.

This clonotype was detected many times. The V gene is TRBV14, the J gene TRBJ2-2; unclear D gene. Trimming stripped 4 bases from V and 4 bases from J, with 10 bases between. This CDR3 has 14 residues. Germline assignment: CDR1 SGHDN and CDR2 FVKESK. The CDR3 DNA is TGTGCCAGCAGCCGCTATCGTTCCACCGGGGAGCTGTTTTTT. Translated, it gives CASSRYRSTGELFF.

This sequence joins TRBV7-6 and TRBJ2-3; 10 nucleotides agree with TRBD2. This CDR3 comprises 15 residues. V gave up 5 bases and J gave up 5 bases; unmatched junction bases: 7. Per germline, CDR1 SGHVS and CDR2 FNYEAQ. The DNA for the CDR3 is TGTGCCAGCAGCGGAGCGGGAGGGGGAGGAGATACGCAGTATTTT. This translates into CASSGAGGGGDTQYF.

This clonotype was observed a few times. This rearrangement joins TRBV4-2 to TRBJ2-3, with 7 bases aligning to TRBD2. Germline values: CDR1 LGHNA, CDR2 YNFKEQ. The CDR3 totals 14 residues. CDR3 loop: CASSWGGSTDTQYF. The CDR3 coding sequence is TGTGCAAGCTCCTGGGGGGGAAGCACAGATACGCAGTATTTT.

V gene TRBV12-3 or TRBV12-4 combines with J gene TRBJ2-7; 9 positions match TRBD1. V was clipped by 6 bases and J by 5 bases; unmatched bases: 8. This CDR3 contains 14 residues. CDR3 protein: CASSPDRGIDEQYF. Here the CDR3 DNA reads TGTGCCAGCAGCCCTGACAGGGGGATCGACGAGCAGTACTTC.

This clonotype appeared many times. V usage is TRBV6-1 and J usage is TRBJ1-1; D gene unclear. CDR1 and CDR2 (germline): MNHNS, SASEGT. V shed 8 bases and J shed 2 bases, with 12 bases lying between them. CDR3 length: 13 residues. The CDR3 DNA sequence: TGTGCCAGCCTTCGAATTGTAAACACTGAAGCTTTCTTT. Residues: CASLRIVNTEAFF.

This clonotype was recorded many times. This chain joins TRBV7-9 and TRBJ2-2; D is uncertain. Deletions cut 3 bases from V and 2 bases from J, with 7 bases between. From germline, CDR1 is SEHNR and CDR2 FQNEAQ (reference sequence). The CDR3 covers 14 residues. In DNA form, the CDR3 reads TGTGCCAGCAGCTTGCACTATAACACCGGGGAGCTGTTTTTT. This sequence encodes CASSLHYNTGELFF.

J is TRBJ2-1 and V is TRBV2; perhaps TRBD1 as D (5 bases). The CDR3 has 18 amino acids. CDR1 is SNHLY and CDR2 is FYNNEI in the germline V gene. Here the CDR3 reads CTISLPPRQGSANNEQFF. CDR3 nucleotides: TGTACCATCAGTTTGCCCCCCCGGCAGGGCAGCGCCAACAATGAGCAGTTCTTC.

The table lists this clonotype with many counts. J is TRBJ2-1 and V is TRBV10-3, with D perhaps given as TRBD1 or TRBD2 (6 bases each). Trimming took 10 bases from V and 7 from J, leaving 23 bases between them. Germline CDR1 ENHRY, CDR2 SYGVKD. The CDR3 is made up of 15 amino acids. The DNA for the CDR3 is TGTGCCACTGCCTTGAGGGGGGCCAGTAGAAATGAGCAGTTCTTC. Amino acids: CATALRGASRNEQFF.

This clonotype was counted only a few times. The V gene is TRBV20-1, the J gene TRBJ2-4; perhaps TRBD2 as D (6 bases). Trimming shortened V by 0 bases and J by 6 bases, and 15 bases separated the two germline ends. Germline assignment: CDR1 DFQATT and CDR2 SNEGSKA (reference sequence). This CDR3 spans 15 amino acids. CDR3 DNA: TGCAGTGCTAGAGATTTTGTGCGGGACGCAAACATTCAGTACTTC. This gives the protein CSARDFVRDANIQYF.

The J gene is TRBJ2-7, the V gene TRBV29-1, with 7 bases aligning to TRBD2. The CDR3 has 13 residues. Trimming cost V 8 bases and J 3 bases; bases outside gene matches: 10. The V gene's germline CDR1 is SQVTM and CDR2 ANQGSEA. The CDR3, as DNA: TGCAGCACTGGGGGGGGAAGTAACTACGAGCAGTACTTC. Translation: CSTGGGSNYEQYF.

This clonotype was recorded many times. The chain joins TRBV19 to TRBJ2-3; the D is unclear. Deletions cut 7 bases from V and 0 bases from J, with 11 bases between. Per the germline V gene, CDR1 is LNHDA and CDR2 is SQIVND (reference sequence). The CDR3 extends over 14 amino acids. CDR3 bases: TGTGCCAGTAAACGCTACCCGAGCACAGATACGCAGTATTTT. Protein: CASKRYPSTDTQYF. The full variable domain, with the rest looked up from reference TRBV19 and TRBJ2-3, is DGGITQSPKYLFRKEGQNVTLSCEQNLNHDAMYWYRQDPGQGLRLIYYSQIVNDFQKGDIAEGYSVSREKKESFPLTVTSAQKNPTAFYLCASKRYPSTDTQYFGPGTRLTVL.

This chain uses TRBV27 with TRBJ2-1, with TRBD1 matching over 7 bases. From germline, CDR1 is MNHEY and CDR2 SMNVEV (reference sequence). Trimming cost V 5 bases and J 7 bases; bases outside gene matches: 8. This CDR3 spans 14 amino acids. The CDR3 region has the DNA TGTGCCAGCAGTCCGGGACAGCTTATGAATGAGCAGTTCTTC. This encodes CASSPGQLMNEQFF.

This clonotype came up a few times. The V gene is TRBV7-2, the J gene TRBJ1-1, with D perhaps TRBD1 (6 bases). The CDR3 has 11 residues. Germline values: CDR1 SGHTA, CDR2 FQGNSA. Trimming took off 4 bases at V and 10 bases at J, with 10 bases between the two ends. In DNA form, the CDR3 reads TGTGCCAGCAGCTGGGCAGGGGTAGCTTTCTTT. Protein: CASSWAGVAFF.

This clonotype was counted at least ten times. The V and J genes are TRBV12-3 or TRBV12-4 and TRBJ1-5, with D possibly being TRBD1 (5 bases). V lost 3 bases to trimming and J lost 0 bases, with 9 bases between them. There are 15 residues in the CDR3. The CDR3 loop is CASSLGDFSNQPQHF. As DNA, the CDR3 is TGTGCCAGCAGTTTGGGGGACTTTAGCAATCAGCCCCAGCATTTT.

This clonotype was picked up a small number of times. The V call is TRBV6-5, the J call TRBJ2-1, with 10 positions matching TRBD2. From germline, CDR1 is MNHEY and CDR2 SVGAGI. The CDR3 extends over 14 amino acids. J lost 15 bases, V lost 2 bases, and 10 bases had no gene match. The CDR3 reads CASSYGLAGEMVFF. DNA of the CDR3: TGTGCCAGCAGTTACGGGCTAGCGGGAGAGATGGTGTTCTTC.

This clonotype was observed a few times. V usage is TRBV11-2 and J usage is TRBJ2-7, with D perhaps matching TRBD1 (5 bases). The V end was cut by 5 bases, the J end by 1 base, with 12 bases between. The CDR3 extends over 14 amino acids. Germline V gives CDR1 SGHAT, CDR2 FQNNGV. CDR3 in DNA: TGTGCCAGCAGCCTAATGGGGCCTTCCTACGAGCAGTACTTC. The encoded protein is CASSLMGPSYEQYF.

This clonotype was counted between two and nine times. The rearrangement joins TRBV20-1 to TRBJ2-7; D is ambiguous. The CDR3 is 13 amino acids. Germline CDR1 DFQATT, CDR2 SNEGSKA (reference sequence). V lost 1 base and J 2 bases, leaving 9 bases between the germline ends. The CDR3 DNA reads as TGCAGTGCTAGAGGACGGAAACCCTACGAGCAGTACTTC. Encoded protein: CSARGRKPYEQYF.